A single sample is the source of the 26 T cell receptor beta chains below, sequenced in a study of T cells in localized non-small cell lung cancer. The method was immunoSEQ multiplex PCR; TCRdb's version includes in-frame clones alone and lacks a portion of them. The repertoire holds 9,000 to 13,000 clones, roughly 84% seen once, with about 9.1% in the top ten. Sequencing used peripheral blood, obtained before any cancer treatment. The receptors were gathered from a male donor older than 55 with stage III lung adenocarcinoma.

V usage is TRBV11-2 and J usage is TRBJ1-1; D gene unclear. Germline V gives CDR1 SGHAT, CDR2 FQNNGV. This CDR3 region has 15 residues. Trimming pared 1 base from V and 1 base from J, leaving 10 bases between. The CDR3 here is CASSLGSVGNTEAFF. CDR3 DNA: TGTGCCAGCAGCTTAGGGTCCGTGGGGAACACTGAAGCTTTCTTT.

The rearrangement joins TRBV7-2 to TRBJ2-3; D is possibly TRBD1 (8 bases). Trimming left V 6 bases short and J 4 bases short, with 14 bases between. CDR1 is SGHTA and CDR2 is FQGNSA in the germline V gene. The CDR3 totals 14 residues. CDR3 amino acids: CASRRTGGADTQYF. The CDR3 DNA is TGTGCCAGCAGACGTACAGGGGGGGCAGATACGCAGTATTTT.

The V and J genes are TRBV28 and TRBJ2-7; D is unresolved. The CDR3 covers 12 residues. V was shortened by 7 bases and J by 5 bases, with 12 bases between the two germline ends. Germline V lookup: CDR1 MDHEN, CDR2 SYDVKM. CDR3 in DNA: TGTGCCAGCATGGGGAAAATCCACGAGCAGTACTTC. Its protein is CASMGKIHEQYF.

V gene TRBV5-5 combines with J gene TRBJ1-1; D is perhaps TRBD1 (6 bases). CDR3 length equals 13 residues. Germline lookup yields CDR1 SGHKS and CDR2 YYEKEE (reference sequence). V was cut by 2 bases and J by 4 bases, with 9 bases left in between. In nucleotides, the CDR3 is TGTGCCAGCAGCTTACAGGGATTCACTGAAGCTTTCTTT. It is translated as CASSLQGFTEAFF.

Concerning this clone itself: The same CDR3 also results from other DNA sequences found in this sample. This sequence joins TRBV5-6 and TRBJ2-5, with D tentatively TRBD1 (6 bases). The V gene's germline CDR1 is SGHDT and CDR2 YYEEEE. V was cut by 2 bases and J by 2 bases, with 19 bases left in between. The length of the CDR3 is 17 residues. This CDR3 is CASSFPGQLGRQETQYF. In DNA form, the CDR3 reads TGTGCCAGCAGCTTCCCGGGACAACTAGGGAGACAAGAGACCCAGTACTTC. The full variable domain, rest sourced from reference TRBV5-6 and TRBJ2-5, is DAGVTQSPTHLIKTRGQQVTLRCSPKSGHDTVSWYQQALGQGPQFIFQYYEEEERQRGNFPDRFSGHQFPNYSSELNVNALLLGDSALYLCASSFPGQLGRQETQYFGPGTRLLVL.

The chain joins TRBV11-1 to TRBJ1-2; TRBD1 aligns across 9 bases. The J segment lost 6 bases and the V segment lost 5 bases, leaving 7 bases of the junction unmatched. Germline loops: CDR1 SGHAT, CDR2 FQDESV (reference sequence). The length of the CDR3 is 14 residues. The CDR3 DNA sequence: TGTGCCAGCAGCCCCTTGGGACAGGGTGATGGCTACACCTTC. Its translation is CASSPLGQGDGYTF.

CDR3 region: CASSQATGGNYNEQFF. CDR3 nucleotide sequence: TGTGCCAGCAGCCAAGCGACAGGGGGTAACTACAATGAGCAGTTCTTC. The chain is built from TRBV14 and TRBJ2-1; 9 bases line up with TRBD1. Germline V gene lookup returns CDR1 SGHDN and CDR2 FVKESK. This CDR3 is 16 amino acids long. Losses at the gene ends were 1 base for V and 3 bases for J; bases not matched to a gene: 4.

With regard to this clone: The sample holds other DNA sequences that translate to the same CDR3. The V and J genes are TRBV2 and TRBJ1-5, with 12 bases aligning to TRBD1. V dropped 2 bases and J dropped 1; count of bases not matched to a gene: 6. This CDR3 is 18 amino acids long. Germline CDR1 is SNHLY and CDR2 is FYNNEI. For the CDR3, the DNA is TGTGCCAGCAGTGAATTAGGGGGACAGGGGGCAAGCAATCAGCCCCAGCATTTT. Residues: CASSELGGQGASNQPQHF. Full variable domain (missing parts from reference TRBV2 and TRBJ1-5): EPEVTQTPSHQVTQMGQEVILRCVPISNHLYFYWYRQILGQKVEFLVSFYNNEISEKSEIFDDQFSVERPDGSNFTLKIRSTKLEDSAMYFCASSELGGQGASNQPQHFGDGTRLSIL.

This sequence joins TRBV5-1 and TRBJ1-1, with no clear D. Germline loops: CDR1 SGHRS, CDR2 YFSETQ. V lost 1 base, J lost 1 base, and 2 bases lay in between. The CDR3 is 12 residues long. The CDR3 DNA sequence: TGCGCCAGCAGCTTGCCGAACACTGAAGCTTTCTTT. It is translated as CASSLPNTEAFF. The whole variable domain, filled in from reference TRBV5-1 and TRBJ1-1, reads KAGVTQTPRYLIKTRGQQVTLSCSPISGHRSVSWYQQTPGQGLQFLFEYFSETQRNKGNFPGRFSGRQFSNSRSEMNVSTLELGDSALYLCASSLPNTEAFFGQGTRLTVV.

This clone was detected a few times. This rearrangement joins TRBV7-2 to TRBJ2-7; no clear D gene. V lost 5 bases, J lost 0 bases, and 5 bases lay in between. CDR1 and CDR2 from the germline V gene are SGHTA and FQGNSA. This CDR3 spans 12 amino acids. For the CDR3, the DNA is TGTGCCAGCAGCCTCCCCTCCTACGAGCAGTACTTC. As protein: CASSLPSYEQYF.

The V gene is TRBV19, the J gene TRBJ2-2; D perhaps matches TRBD1 (6 bases). This CDR3 has 15 residues. Germline CDR1 LNHDA, CDR2 SQIVND (reference sequence). V dropped 7 bases and J dropped 1 base, with 13 bases sitting between them. CDR3 sequence reads: CASTQTTGNTGELFF. The CDR3 DNA sequence: TGTGCCAGTACCCAAACGACAGGGAACACCGGGGAGCTGTTTTTT.

The V call is TRBV29-1, the J call TRBJ2-5; no clear D gene. The CDR3 has 10 amino acids. V was pared by 4 bases and J by 8 bases, with 8 bases between. Germline loops: CDR1 SQVTM, CDR2 ANQGSEA. This CDR3 reads CSVGESTQYF. The DNA of the CDR3 is TGCAGCGTTGGAGAGAGCACCCAGTACTTC.

The chain employs TRBV7-9 and TRBJ2-1; 10 nucleotides align to TRBD2. V was pared by 5 bases and J by 7 bases, with 8 bases of the junction left unmatched. Per germline, CDR1 SEHNR and CDR2 FQNEAQ (reference sequence). This CDR3 has 15 amino acids. DNA of the CDR3: TGTGCCAGCAGCGCTACTAGCGGGATAGCGAATGAGCAGTTCTTC. Translation gives CASSATSGIANEQFF.

V gene TRBV27 combines with J gene TRBJ2-3, with D perhaps being TRBD1 or TRBD2 (6 bases each). Trimming cost V 7 bases and J 4 bases, with 33 bases left between them. The CDR3 loop spans 20 amino acids. Germline CDR1 MNHEY, CDR2 SMNVEV (reference sequence). CDR3: CASTNSRRDIGRSGADTQYF. The CDR3 DNA sequence: TGTGCCAGCACCAATTCGAGGCGGGACATAGGACGGTCGGGAGCAGATACGCAGTATTTT.

This clone was seen only once. The genes are TRBV9 and TRBJ2-1; 7 bases line up with TRBD2. The CDR3 consists of 16 residues. CDR1 is SGDLS and CDR2 is YYNGEE in the germline V gene. The V and J ends lost 1 base and 5 bases, in that order; junction bases with no gene match: 9. The DNA for the CDR3 is TGTGCCAGCAGCGTATGGGGCGGGAGTTCCAACAATGAGCAGTTCTTC. This codes for CASSVWGGSSNNEQFF.

The chain uses TRBV9 and TRBJ1-6; the D is unclear. The CDR3 is 15 amino acids. Germline assignment: CDR1 SGDLS and CDR2 YYNGEE. The germline V and J ends were trimmed by 4 bases and 7 bases, with 15 bases remaining between them. The CDR3 coding sequence is TGTGCCAGCAGCTCCTTTTCGGGGTGGAATTCACCCCTCCACTTT. This gives the protein CASSSFSGWNSPLHF.

The chain combines TRBV28 with TRBJ2-7; D unresolved. Trimming removed 5 bases at V and 2 bases at J, with 19 bases between. CDR1 and CDR2 (germline): MDHEN, SYDVKM. This CDR3 has 16 residues. CDR3 DNA sequence: TGTGCCAGCAGTACAGTAGGGTTTAGGAACACCTACGAGCAGTACTTC. Amino acids: CASSTVGFRNTYEQYF. Full variable domain (missing parts from reference TRBV28 and TRBJ2-7): DVKVTQSSRYLVKRTGEKVFLECVQDMDHENMFWYRQDPGLGLRLIYFSYDVKMKEKGDIPEGYSVSREKKERFSLILESASTNQTSMYLCASSTVGFRNTYEQYFGPGTRLTVT.

V and J are TRBV19 and TRBJ1-1; TRBD1 matches at 9 bases. Trimming at V came to 5 bases and at J to 6 bases, leaving 16 bases not matched to a gene. Germline V CDR1 and CDR2: LNHDA, SQIVND (reference sequence). CDR3 length: 17 amino acids. The DNA for the CDR3 is TGTGCCAGTAGTCCTGCACCGGGACAGGGCTTCTCCTCTGAAGCTTTCTTT. Its protein product is CASSPAPGQGFSSEAFF.

The chain has TRBV6-1 and TRBJ2-2; 12 bases agree with TRBD2. Germline loops: CDR1 MNHNS, CDR2 SASEGT. Trimming removed 0 bases from V and 7 bases from J; junction bases left unmatched: 15. This CDR3 spans 20 amino acids. The chain's CDR3 is CASSEADPPLAGGWNGELFF. The CDR3 coding sequence is TGTGCCAGCAGTGAAGCGGATCCCCCCCTAGCGGGGGGGTGGAACGGGGAGCTGTTTTTT.

This chain joins TRBV5-5 and TRBJ1-5; D unresolved. V was pared by 4 bases and J by 4 bases, with 18 bases between. Per germline, CDR1 SGHKS and CDR2 YYEKEE (reference sequence). This CDR3 is 16 amino acids long. The DNA of the CDR3 is TGTGCCAGCAGCCACTCCGGCATATTGGAAAATCAGCCCCAGCATTTT. It is translated as CASSHSGILENQPQHF.

The chain employs TRBV5-1 and TRBJ1-2; unclear D gene. The CDR3 loop spans 14 amino acids. With 0 bases removed from V and 2 bases from J, the gap between germline ends came to 8 bases. Germline assignment: CDR1 SGHRS and CDR2 YFSETQ. The CDR3 DNA sequence: TGCGCCAGCAGCTTGGATGGGAAAAACTATGGCTACACCTTC. It encodes CASSLDGKNYGYTF.

The rearrangement joins TRBV7-3 to TRBJ2-1, with TRBD1 matching 8 bases. The V gene's germline CDR1 is SGHTA and CDR2 FQGTGA. Trimming took 5 bases from V and 8 from J; bases not matched to a gene: 5. The length of the CDR3 is 13 residues. In DNA form, the CDR3 reads TGTGCCAGCAGCCCTTTGACAGGGGATGAGCAGTTCTTC. It codes for CASSPLTGDEQFF.

The gene calls are TRBV9 and TRBJ1-5, with D unclear. Trimming took 4 bases from V and 3 from J, leaving 17 bases between them. Germline CDR1 reads SGDLS; CDR2 reads YYNGEE. The CDR3 has 16 amino acids. In DNA form, the CDR3 reads TGTGCCAGCAGCCCCGGCACGGGAGCCCTCAATCAGCCCCAGCATTTT. Translating it yields CASSPGTGALNQPQHF.

This chain joins TRBV15 and TRBJ2-7; D unresolved. Trimming shortened V by 5 bases and J by 2 bases, and 16 bases separated the two germline ends. The germline V gene encodes CDR1 LNHNV and CDR2 YYDKDF (reference sequence). This CDR3 region has 15 residues. Here the CDR3 DNA reads TGTGCCACCAGCCCCCGGGCGGACCTTACCTACGAGCAGTACTTC. It translates to CATSPRADLTYEQYF.

The V and J genes are TRBV27 and TRBJ2-7, with a weak D call TRBD1 (5 bases). This CDR3 has 14 residues. The V and J ends lost 3 bases and 0 bases respectively, with 9 bases between them. The V gene's germline CDR1 is MNHEY and CDR2 SMNVEV (reference sequence). DNA for the CDR3: TGTGCCAGCAGTTTGGCAGGGTCCTCCTACGAGCAGTACTTC. Protein: CASSLAGSSYEQYF.

The chain combines TRBV6-5 with TRBJ1-6, with 8 bases that match TRBD1. Germline CDR1 MNHEY, CDR2 SVGAGI. Trimming at V came to 4 bases and at J to 9 bases, leaving 8 bases not matched to a gene. This CDR3 has 15 amino acids. The DNA for the CDR3 is TGTGCCAGCAGTTTCGTCGACAGGGGAAGTTCACCCCTCCACTTT. Its protein is CASSFVDRGSSPLHF.